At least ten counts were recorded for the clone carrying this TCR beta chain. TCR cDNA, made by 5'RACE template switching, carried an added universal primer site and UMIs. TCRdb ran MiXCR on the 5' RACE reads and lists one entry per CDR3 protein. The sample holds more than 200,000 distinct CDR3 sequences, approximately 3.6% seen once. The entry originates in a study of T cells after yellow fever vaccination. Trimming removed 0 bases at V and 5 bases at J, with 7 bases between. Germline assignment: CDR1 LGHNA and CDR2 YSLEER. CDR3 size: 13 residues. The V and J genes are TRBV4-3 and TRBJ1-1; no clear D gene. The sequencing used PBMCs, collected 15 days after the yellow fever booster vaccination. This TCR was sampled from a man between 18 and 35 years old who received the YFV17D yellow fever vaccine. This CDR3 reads CASSQERRTEAFF. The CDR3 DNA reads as TGCGCCAGCAGCCAAGAAAGAAGGACTGAAGCTTTCTTT.